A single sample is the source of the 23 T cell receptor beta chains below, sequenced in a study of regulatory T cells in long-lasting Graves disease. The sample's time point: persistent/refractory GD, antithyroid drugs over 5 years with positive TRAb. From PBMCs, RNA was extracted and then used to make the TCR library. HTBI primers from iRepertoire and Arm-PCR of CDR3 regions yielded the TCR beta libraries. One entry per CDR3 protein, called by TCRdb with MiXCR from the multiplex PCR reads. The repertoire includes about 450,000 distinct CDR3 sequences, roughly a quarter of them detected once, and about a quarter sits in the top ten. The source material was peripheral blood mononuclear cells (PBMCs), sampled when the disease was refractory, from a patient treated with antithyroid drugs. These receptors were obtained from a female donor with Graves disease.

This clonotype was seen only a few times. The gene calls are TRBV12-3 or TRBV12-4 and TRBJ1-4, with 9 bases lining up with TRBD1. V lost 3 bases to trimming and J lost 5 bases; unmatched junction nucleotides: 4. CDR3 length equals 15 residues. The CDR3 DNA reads TGTGCCAGCAGTTTTGGGACAGGGACGAATGAAAAACTGTTTTTT. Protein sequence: CASSFGTGTNEKLFF.

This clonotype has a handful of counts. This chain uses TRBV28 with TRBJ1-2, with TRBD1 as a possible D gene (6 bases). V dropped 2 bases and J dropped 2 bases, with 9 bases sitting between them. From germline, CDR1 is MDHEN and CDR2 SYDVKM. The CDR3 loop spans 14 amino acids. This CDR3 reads CASSLQGPNYGYTF. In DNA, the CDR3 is TGTGCCAGCAGTTTACAGGGGCCGAACTATGGCTACACCTTC.

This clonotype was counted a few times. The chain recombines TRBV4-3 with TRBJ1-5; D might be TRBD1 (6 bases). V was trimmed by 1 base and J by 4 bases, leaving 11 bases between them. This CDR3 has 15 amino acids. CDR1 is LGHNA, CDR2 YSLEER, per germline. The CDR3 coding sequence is TGCGCCAGCAGCCAAGGTACAGGGCTGAATCAGCCCCAGCATTTT. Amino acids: CASSQGTGLNQPQHF.

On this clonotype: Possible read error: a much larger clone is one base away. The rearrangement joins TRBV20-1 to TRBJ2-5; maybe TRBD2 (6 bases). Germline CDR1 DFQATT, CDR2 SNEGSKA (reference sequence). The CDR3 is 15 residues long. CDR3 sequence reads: CSTRGRGPYQETQYF. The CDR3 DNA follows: TGCAGTACTAGAGGGCGGGGTCCTTACCAAGAGACCCAGTACTTC.

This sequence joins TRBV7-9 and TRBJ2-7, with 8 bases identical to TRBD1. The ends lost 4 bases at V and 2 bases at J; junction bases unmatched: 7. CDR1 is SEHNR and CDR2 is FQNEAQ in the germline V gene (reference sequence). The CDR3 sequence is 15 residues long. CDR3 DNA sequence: TGTGCCAGCAGCTCCGACAGGGGAGGAACCTACGAGCAGTACTTC. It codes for CASSSDRGGTYEQYF.

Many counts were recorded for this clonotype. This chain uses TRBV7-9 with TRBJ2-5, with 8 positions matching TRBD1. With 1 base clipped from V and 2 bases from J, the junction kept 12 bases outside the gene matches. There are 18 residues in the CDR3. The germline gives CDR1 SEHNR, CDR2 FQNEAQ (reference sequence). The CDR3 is CASSLGGTRTGLQETQYF. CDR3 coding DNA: TGTGCCAGCAGCTTAGGAGGTACACGGACAGGGCTTCAAGAGACCCAGTACTTC.

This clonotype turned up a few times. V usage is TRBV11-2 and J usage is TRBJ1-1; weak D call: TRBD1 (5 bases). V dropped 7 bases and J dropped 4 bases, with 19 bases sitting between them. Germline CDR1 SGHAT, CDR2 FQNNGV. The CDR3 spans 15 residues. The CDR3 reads CASTVTGGRSTEAFF. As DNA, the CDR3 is TGTGCCAGCACCGTGACGGGGGGAAGAAGCACTGAAGCTTTCTTT.

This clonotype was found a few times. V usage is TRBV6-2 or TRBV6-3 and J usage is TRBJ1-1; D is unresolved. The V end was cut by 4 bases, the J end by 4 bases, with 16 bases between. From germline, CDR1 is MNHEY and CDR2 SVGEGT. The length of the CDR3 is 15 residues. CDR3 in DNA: TGTGCCAGCAGTTCCCAAGGAGGGTCGCTCACTGAAGCTTTCTTT. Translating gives CASSSQGGSLTEAFF.

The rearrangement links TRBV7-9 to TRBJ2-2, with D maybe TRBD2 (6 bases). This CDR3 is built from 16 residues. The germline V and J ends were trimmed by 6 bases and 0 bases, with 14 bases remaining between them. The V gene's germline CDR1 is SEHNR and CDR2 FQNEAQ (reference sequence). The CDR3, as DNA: TGTGCCAGCAGTGGAGGCGGGACGACGAACACCGGGGAGCTGTTTTTT. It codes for CASSGGGTTNTGELFF.

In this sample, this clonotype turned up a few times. CDR3 region: CSARIREGVYGYTF. Here the CDR3 DNA reads TGCAGTGCTAGAATTCGGGAGGGGGTCTATGGCTACACCTTC. The chain combines TRBV20-1 with TRBJ1-2, with D possibly TRBD1 on 6 matching bases. The germline V gene has CDR1 DFQATT and CDR2 SNEGSKA (reference sequence). V was clipped by 2 bases and J by 4 bases, with 14 bases between them. The CDR3 runs 14 residues.

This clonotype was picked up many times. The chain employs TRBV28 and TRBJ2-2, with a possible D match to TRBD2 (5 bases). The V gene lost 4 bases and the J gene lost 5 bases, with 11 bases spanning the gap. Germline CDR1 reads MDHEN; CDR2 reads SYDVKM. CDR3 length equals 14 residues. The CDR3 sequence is CASSYSGSTGELFF. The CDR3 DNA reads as TGTGCCAGCAGTTACTCGGGGAGTACCGGGGAGCTGTTTTTT.

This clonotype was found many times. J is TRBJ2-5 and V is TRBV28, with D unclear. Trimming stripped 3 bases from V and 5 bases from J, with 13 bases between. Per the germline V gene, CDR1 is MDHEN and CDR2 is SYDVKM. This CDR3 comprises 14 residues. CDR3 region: CASSLSMGMETQYF. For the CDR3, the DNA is TGTGCCAGCAGTTTGAGTATGGGCATGGAGACCCAGTACTTC.

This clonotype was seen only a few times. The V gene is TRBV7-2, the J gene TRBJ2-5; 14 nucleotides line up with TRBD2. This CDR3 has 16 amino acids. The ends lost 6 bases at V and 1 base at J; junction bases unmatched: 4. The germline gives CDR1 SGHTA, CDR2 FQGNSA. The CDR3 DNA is TGTGCCAGCAGGCCGACTAGCGGGAGGGCCCAAGAGACCCAGTACTTC. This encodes CASRPTSGRAQETQYF.

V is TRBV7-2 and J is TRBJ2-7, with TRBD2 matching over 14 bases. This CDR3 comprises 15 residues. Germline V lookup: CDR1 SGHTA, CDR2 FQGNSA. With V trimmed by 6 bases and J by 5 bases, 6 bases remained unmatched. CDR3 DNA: TGTGCCAGCAGTACGGGACTAGCGGGAGTAGACGAGCAGTACTTC. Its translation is CASSTGLAGVDEQYF. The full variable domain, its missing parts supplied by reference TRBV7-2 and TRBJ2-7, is GAGVSQSPSNKVTEKGKDVELRCDPISGHTALYWYRQSLGQGLEFLIYFQGNSAPDKSGLPSDRFSAERTGGSVSTLTIQRTQQEDSAVYLCASSTGLAGVDEQYFGPGTRLTVT.

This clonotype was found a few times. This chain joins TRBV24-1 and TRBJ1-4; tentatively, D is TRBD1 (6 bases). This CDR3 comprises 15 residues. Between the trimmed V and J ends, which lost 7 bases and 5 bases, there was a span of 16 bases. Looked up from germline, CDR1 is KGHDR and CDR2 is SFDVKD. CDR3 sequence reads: CATRNPGTRNEKLFF. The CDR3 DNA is TGTGCCACCAGAAACCCCGGGACAAGAAATGAAAAACTGTTTTTT.

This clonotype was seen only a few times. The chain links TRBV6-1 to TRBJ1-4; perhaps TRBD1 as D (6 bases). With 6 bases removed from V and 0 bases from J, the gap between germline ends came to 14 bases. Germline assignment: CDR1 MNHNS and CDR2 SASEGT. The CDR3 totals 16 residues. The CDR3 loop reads CASRPDRIATNEKLFF. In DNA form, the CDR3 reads TGTGCCAGCAGACCCGACAGGATAGCAACTAATGAAAAACTGTTTTTT.

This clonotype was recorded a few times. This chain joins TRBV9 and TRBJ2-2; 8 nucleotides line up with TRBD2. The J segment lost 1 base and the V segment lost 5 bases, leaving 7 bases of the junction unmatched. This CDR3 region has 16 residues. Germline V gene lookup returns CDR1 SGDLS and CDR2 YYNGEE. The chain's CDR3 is CASSTLAGMNTGELFF. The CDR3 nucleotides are TGTGCCAGCAGTACTCTAGCGGGTATGAACACCGGGGAGCTGTTTTTT. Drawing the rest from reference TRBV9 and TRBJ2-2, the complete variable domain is DSGVTQTPKHLITATGQRVTLRCSPRSGDLSVYWYQQSLDQGLQFLIQYYNGEERAKGNILERFSAQQFPDLHSELNLSSLELGDSALYFCASSTLAGMNTGELFFGEGSRLTVL.

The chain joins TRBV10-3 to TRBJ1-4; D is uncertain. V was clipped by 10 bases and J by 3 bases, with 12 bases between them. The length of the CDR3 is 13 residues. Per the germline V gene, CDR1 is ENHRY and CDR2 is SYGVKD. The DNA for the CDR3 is TGTGCCACCATGTCGGCTTCTAATGAAAAACTGTTTTTT. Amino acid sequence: CATMSASNEKLFF.

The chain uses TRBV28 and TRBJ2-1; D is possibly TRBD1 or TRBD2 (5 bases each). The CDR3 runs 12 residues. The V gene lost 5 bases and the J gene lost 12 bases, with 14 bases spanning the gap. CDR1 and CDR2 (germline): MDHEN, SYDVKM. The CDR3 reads CASSPPGTWQFF. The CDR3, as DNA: TGTGCCAGCAGTCCTCCCGGGACCTGGCAGTTCTTC.

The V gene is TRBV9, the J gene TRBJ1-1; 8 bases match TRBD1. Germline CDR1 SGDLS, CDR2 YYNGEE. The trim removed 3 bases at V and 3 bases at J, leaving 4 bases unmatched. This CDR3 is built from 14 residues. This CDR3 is CASSAGTGHTEAFF. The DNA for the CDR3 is TGTGCCAGCAGCGCCGGGACAGGTCACACTGAAGCTTTCTTT.

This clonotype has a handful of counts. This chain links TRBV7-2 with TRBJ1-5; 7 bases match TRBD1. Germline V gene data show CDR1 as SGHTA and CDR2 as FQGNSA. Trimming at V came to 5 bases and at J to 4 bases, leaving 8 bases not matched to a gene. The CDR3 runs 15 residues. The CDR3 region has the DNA TGTGCCAGCAGCCTGGGACAGCAGTTAAATCAGCCCCAGCATTTT. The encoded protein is CASSLGQQLNQPQHF.

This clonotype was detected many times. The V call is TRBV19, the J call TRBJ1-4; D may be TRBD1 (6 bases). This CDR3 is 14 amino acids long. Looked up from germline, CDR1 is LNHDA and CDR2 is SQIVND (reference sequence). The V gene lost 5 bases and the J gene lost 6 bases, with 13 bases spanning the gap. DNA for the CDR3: TGTGCCAGTAGTGTACAGGGTCTCGATGAAAAACTGTTTTTT. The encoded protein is CASSVQGLDEKLFF.

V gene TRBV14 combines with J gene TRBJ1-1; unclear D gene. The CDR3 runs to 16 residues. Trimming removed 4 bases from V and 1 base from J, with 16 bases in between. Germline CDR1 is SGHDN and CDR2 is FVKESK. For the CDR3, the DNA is TGTGCCAGCAGCCCTCCATTGGGTCGGACGAACACTGAAGCTTTCTTT. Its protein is CASSPPLGRTNTEAFF.